A selection of T cell receptor beta chains follows, all from one sample in a study of blood T cell repertoires in COVID-19. Clones were read by immunoSEQ multiplex PCR, and TCRdb kept only the in-frame ones, dropping some. Of about 100,000 clones in the sample, around 90% were seen once. Sequencing was done on a sample of peripheral blood. The receptors were gathered from a human donor in a cohort sampled during active COVID-19. Both conserved end residues are part of each CDR3. A D gene is named only where the DNA matches it firmly. Rows may omit the clone size; those that give it use once, few, many or a size class.

v_call: TRBV5-4; j_call: TRBJ2-7; clone_size: .; d_call: .; cdr3_nt: TGTGCCAGCAGCTCTTTTACTCTTTCCGACGAGCAGTACTTC; cdr3_aa: CASSSFTLSDEQYF
v_call: TRBV7-2; j_call: TRBJ2-1; clone_size: .; d_call: .; cdr3_nt: TGTGCCAGCAGCTTACAGTCAGGGCAGGGCAATGAGCAGTTCTTC; cdr3_aa: CASSLQSGQGNEQFF
v_call: TRBV11-2; j_call: TRBJ2-5; clone_size: .; d_call: TRBD2; cdr3_nt: TGTGCCAGCAGCTTAGAGTGGACTAGCGGGAGTAGGAGGAAGACCCAGTACTTC; cdr3_aa: CASSLEWTSGSRRKTQYF
v_call: TRBV7-9; j_call: TRBJ2-1; clone_size: .; d_call: TRBD2; cdr3_nt: TGTGCCAGCAGTCCCGGGGGACTAGCTCGCCTCTACAATGAGCAGTTCTTC; cdr3_aa: CASSPGGLARLYNEQFF
v_call: TRBV7-6; j_call: TRBJ1-1; clone_size: .; d_call: .; cdr3_nt: TGTGCCAGCAGCTTAGGCCAGGACTCGAACACTGAAGCTTTCTTT; cdr3_aa: CASSLGQDSNTEAFF
v_call: TRBV28; j_call: TRBJ2-4; clone_size: .; d_call: TRBD2; cdr3_nt: TGTGCCAGCAGTTTATGGGTAGCGGGAGAGTATGTAGCCAAAAACATTCAGTACTTC; cdr3_aa: CASSLWVAGEYVAKNIQYF
v_call: TRBV11-3; j_call: TRBJ2-1; clone_size: .; d_call: TRBD2; cdr3_nt: TGTGCCAGCAGCTTAGAACTTGGCGGGAGTCCTTACAATGAGCAGTTCTTC; cdr3_aa: CASSLELGGSPYNEQFF
v_call: TRBV29-1; j_call: TRBJ1-2; clone_size: .; d_call: TRBD1; cdr3_nt: TGCAGCGTAAAAGGACAGGGGGCATATGGCTACACCTTC; cdr3_aa: CSVKGQGAYGYTF
v_call: TRBV27; j_call: TRBJ2-7; clone_size: medium-sized; d_call: TRBD1; cdr3_nt: TGTGCCAGCAGTGGACAGGCAAGCTCCTACGAGCAGTACTTC; cdr3_aa: CASSGQASSYEQYF
v_call: TRBV4-1; j_call: TRBJ2-7; clone_size: .; d_call: TRBD1; cdr3_nt: TGCGCCAGCAGCCTCACCGGACAGGGGGCGGTCGACGAGCAGTACTTC; cdr3_aa: CASSLTGQGAVDEQYF
v_call: TRBV3-1/TRBV3-2; j_call: TRBJ1-1; clone_size: .; d_call: .; cdr3_nt: TGTGCCAGCAGCCAAGGGAGCATGAACACTGAAGCTTTCTTT; cdr3_aa: CASSQGSMNTEAFF
v_call: TRBV30; j_call: TRBJ2-1; clone_size: .; d_call: .; cdr3_nt: TGTGCCTGGAGTCGCTCAATCCGTAGCTCCTACAATGAGCAGTTCTTC; cdr3_aa: CAWSRSIRSSYNEQFF
v_call: TRBV5-1; j_call: TRBJ2-7; clone_size: .; d_call: .; cdr3_nt: TGCGCCAGCAGCTTGGGACAGGTGGGGTACGAGCAGTACTTC; cdr3_aa: CASSLGQVGYEQYF
v_call: TRBV5-6; j_call: TRBJ2-3; clone_size: .; d_call: TRBD2; cdr3_nt: TGTGCCAGCAGCTTGGGACTAGCGGGAGGGCCAGATACGCAGTATTTT; cdr3_aa: CASSLGLAGGPDTQYF
v_call: TRBV7-2; j_call: TRBJ1-5; clone_size: .; d_call: .; cdr3_nt: TGTGCCAGCAGCCCTGGACACCTTACCGCTGATCAGCCCCAGCATTTT; cdr3_aa: CASSPGHLTADQPQHF
v_call: TRBV27; j_call: TRBJ1-4; clone_size: .; d_call: .; cdr3_nt: TGCCCCTGGGGCGGTCGTAATGAAAAACTGTTTTTT; cdr3_aa: CPWGGRNEKLFF
v_call: TRBV5-4; j_call: TRBJ1-1; clone_size: .; d_call: TRBD1; cdr3_nt: TGTGCCAGCAGCTTGGTGGGACAGGGGAACACTGAAGCTTTCTTT; cdr3_aa: CASSLVGQGNTEAFF
v_call: TRBV9; j_call: TRBJ2-5; clone_size: .; d_call: TRBD2; cdr3_nt: TGTGCCAGCAGCCCGGGACTAGCGGGAGTTGAGACCCAGTACTTC; cdr3_aa: CASSPGLAGVETQYF
v_call: TRBV3-1/TRBV3-2; j_call: TRBJ2-6; clone_size: .; d_call: .; cdr3_nt: TGTGCCAGCAGCCAAGAAGTCAGGGTCGGGGCCAACGTCCTGACTTTC; cdr3_aa: CASSQEVRVGANVLTF
v_call: TRBV2; j_call: TRBJ2-1; clone_size: .; d_call: .; cdr3_nt: TGTGCCAGCAGTGATACTAGCAAGCCAGCCGTAGGGCTTGTTCCCTCCTACAATGAGCAGTTCTTC; cdr3_aa: CASSDTSKPAVGLVPSYNEQFF
v_call: TRBV19; j_call: TRBJ2-2; clone_size: once; d_call: .; cdr3_nt: TGTGCCAGTAGTATGACAAGGGGCACCGGGGAGCTGTTTTTT; cdr3_aa: CASSMTRGTGELFF
v_call: TRBV6-1; j_call: TRBJ2-1; clone_size: .; d_call: TRBD2; cdr3_nt: TGTGCCAGCAGTGAATCCCCTTCCCGACATTTTAGCGGGCCCCAGCAGTTCTTC; cdr3_aa: CASSESPSRHFSGPQQFF
v_call: TRBV28; j_call: TRBJ2-1; clone_size: .; d_call: .; cdr3_nt: TGTGCCAGCAGTTTACTCTACAATGAGCAGTTCTTC; cdr3_aa: CASSLLYNEQFF
v_call: TRBV5-1; j_call: TRBJ1-4; clone_size: .; d_call: TRBD1; cdr3_nt: TGCGCCAGCAGCCCCGGACAGGGAGGCGAAAAACTGTTTTTT; cdr3_aa: CASSPGQGGEKLFF
v_call: TRBV7-2; j_call: TRBJ2-7; clone_size: .; d_call: TRBD1; cdr3_nt: TGTGCCAGCAGCTCCGCCCCGGACAGGGACTACGAGCAGTACTTC; cdr3_aa: CASSSAPDRDYEQYF